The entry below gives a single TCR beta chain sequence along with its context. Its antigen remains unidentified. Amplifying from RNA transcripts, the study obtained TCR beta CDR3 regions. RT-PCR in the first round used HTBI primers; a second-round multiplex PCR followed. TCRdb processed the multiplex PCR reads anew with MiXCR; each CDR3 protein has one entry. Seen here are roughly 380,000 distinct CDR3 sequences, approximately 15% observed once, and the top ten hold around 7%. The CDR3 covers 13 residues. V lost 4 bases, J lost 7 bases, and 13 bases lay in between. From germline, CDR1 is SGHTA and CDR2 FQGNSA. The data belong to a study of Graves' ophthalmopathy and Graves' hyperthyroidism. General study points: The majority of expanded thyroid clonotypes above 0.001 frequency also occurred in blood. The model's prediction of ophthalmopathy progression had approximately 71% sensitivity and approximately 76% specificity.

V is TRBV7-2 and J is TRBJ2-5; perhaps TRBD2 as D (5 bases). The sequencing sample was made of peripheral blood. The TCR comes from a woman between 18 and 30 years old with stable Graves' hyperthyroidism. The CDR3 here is CASSSRGGRTQYF. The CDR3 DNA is TGTGCCAGCAGCTCCCGGGGTGGGAGGACCCAGTACTTC. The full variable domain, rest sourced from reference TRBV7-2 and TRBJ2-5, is GAGVSQSPSNKVTEKGKDVELRCDPISGHTALYWYRQSLGQGLEFLIYFQGNSAPDKSGLPSDRFSAERTGGSVSTLTIQRTQQEDSAVYLCASSSRGGRTQYFGPGTRLLVL.